A single sample gave rise to the 24 T cell receptor beta chains below, sequenced in a study of T cells in Graves' hyperthyroidism and ophthalmopathy. Regions amplified from RNA transcripts were the TCR beta CDR3 regions. The HTBI primer set was used in a first-round RT-PCR of the TCR CDR3. TCRdb fed the multiplex PCR reads into MiXCR, producing one record per CDR3 protein. The sample lists about 600,000 distinct CDR3 sequences, 15% to 20% occurring once. The sequencing input was blood. The receptors shown here come from a middle-aged woman with Graves' ophthalmopathy.

This clonotype was detected a few times. The chain links TRBV20-1 to TRBJ1-5; D gene uncertain. Germline CDR1 and CDR2: DFQATT and SNEGSKA (reference sequence). V was clipped by 3 bases and J by 6 bases, with 15 bases between them. This CDR3 is 14 amino acids long. The CDR3 reads CSASTGIFGQPQHF. Written as DNA, the CDR3 is TGCAGTGCTAGCACGGGTATATTTGGTCAGCCCCAGCATTTT.

The table lists this clonotype with many counts. V and J are TRBV5-1 and TRBJ2-7; D unclear. The CDR3 runs 15 residues. The germline gives CDR1 SGHRS, CDR2 YFSETQ. The V gene lost 0 bases and the J gene lost 0 bases, with 10 bases spanning the gap. CDR3 in DNA: TGCGCCAGCAGCTTGGGAATGCAGGACTCCTACGAGCAGTACTTC. It yields the protein CASSLGMQDSYEQYF.

There are many counts of this clonotype. The CDR3 DNA sequence: TGTGCCAGCAGCTTGGGCTATCAGGGGGTGGGTACTGAAGCTTTCTTT. It is translated as CASSLGYQGVGTEAFF. J is TRBJ1-1 and V is TRBV7-8; 7 bases are shared with TRBD1. The CDR3 totals 16 residues. Germline CDR1 is SGHVS and CDR2 is FQNEAQ. J gave up 5 bases and V 3 bases, and 12 bases lay outside the gene matches.

This clonotype was observed at least ten times. The J gene is TRBJ2-7, the V gene TRBV20-1, with a weak D call TRBD2 (5 bases). CDR3 length equals 14 residues. Per germline, CDR1 DFQATT and CDR2 SNEGSKA (reference sequence). V shed 6 bases and J shed 3 bases, with 18 bases lying between them. The CDR3 nucleotides are TGCAGTGCCCTGGAGGCCAGTCGGAACTACGAGCAGTACTTC. As protein: CSALEASRNYEQYF.

On this clonotype itself: A much larger clone differs by one base, so this may be a read error. This chain joins TRBV2 and TRBJ2-5; D gene ambiguous. V gave up 5 bases and J gave up 1 base, with 14 bases separating them. The CDR3 loop spans 15 amino acids. The germline V gene has CDR1 SNHLY and CDR2 FYNNEI. CDR3 region: CASSLSSTSQETQYF. As DNA, the CDR3 is TGTGCCAGCAGTTTATCGTCCACTTCCCAAGAGACCCAGTACTTC. The complete variable domain, with remaining parts taken from reference TRBV2 and TRBJ2-5, reads EPEVTQTPSHQVTQMGQEVILRCVPISNHLYFYWYRQILGQKVEFLVSFYNNEISEKSEIFDDQFSVERPDGSNFTLKIRSTKLEDSAMYFCASSLSSTSQETQYFGPGTRLLVL.

This clonotype was recorded at least ten times. This chain joins TRBV6-1 and TRBJ2-1, with TRBD2 matching 7 bases. The CDR3 has 15 amino acids. With V trimmed by 4 bases and J by 10 bases, 13 bases remained unmatched. Germline V lookup: CDR1 MNHNS, CDR2 SASEGT. CDR3 amino acids: CASSVGLEGPLEQFF. CDR3 DNA sequence: TGTGCCAGCAGTGTAGGACTAGAGGGGCCGTTGGAGCAGTTCTTC.

This clonotype occurred many times. The chain carries TRBV27 and TRBJ2-1; 12 nucleotides align to TRBD2. Germline trimming cut 1 base from V and 0 bases from J; bases unmatched to any gene: 10. The CDR3 is made up of 20 amino acids. CDR1 and CDR2 (germline): MNHEY, SMNVEV (reference sequence). CDR3 amino acids: CASSLFAGLAGSSSYNEQFF. As DNA, the CDR3 is TGTGCCAGCAGTTTATTTGCTGGACTAGCGGGGTCCAGCTCCTACAATGAGCAGTTCTTC.

Ten or more counts support this clonotype. The chain joins TRBV7-9 to TRBJ2-4; maybe TRBD2 (5 bases). The germline V gene has CDR1 SEHNR and CDR2 FQNEAQ (reference sequence). The V and J ends lost 1 base and 9 bases respectively, with 10 bases between them. The CDR3 totals 13 residues. This CDR3 is CASSLGVSGIQYF. The CDR3 region has the DNA TGTGCCAGCAGCTTAGGGGTGAGCGGCATTCAGTACTTC.

The chain couples TRBV29-1 to TRBJ2-7, with a tentative D call TRBD1 (6 bases). V gave up 6 bases and J gave up 2 bases, with 11 bases separating them. The CDR3 consists of 12 residues. In germline, CDR1 is SQVTM, CDR2 ANQGSEA. CDR3 DNA sequence: TGCAGCGTCGGGGACACAGCCTACGAGCAGTACTTC. This encodes CSVGDTAYEQYF.

V and J are TRBV12-3 or TRBV12-4 and TRBJ1-3; D is unclear. The CDR3 runs 16 residues. Trimming removed 0 bases from V and 0 bases from J, with 9 bases in between. The CDR3 protein is CASSLALRRSGNTIYF. The CDR3 DNA reads as TGTGCCAGCAGTTTAGCGCTCCGGCGCTCTGGAAACACCATATATTTT.

V usage is TRBV20-1 and J usage is TRBJ2-7, with 9 bases fitting TRBD1. Losses at the gene ends were 6 bases for V and 0 bases for J; bases not matched to a gene: 6. Germline V gene data show CDR1 as DFQATT and CDR2 as SNEGSKA (reference sequence). The CDR3 spans 14 residues. The CDR3 protein is CSATRDRASYEQYF. The DNA of the CDR3 is TGCAGTGCAACCCGGGACAGGGCCTCCTACGAGCAGTACTTC.

The table lists this clonotype with many counts. The chain links TRBV6-2 or TRBV6-3 to TRBJ2-3, with 14 bases identical to TRBD2. The V segment lost 5 bases and the J segment 0 bases; nucleotides outside the gene matches: 7. The CDR3 totals 18 residues. CDR1 MNHEY and CDR2 SVGEGT come from the germline V gene. The CDR3 region is CASSPWTSGGPSTDTQYF. The CDR3 nucleotides are TGTGCCAGCAGTCCCTGGACTAGCGGGGGGCCGAGCACAGATACGCAGTATTTT.

Only a few counts were recorded for this clonotype. The chain combines TRBV10-3 with TRBJ1-2; perhaps TRBD1 as D (6 bases). The CDR3 is 14 amino acids. The V end was cut by 0 bases, the J end by 6 bases, with 11 bases between. The V gene's germline CDR1 is ENHRY and CDR2 SYGVKD. The CDR3 DNA follows: TGTGCCATCAGTGAGTCCGGGGGCGGGAATGGCTACACCTTC. It codes for CAISESGGGNGYTF.

V usage is TRBV5-6 and J usage is TRBJ1-3, with 7 bases that match TRBD1. Trimming at V came to 3 bases and at J to 3 bases, leaving 6 bases not matched to a gene. Germline V gene lookup returns CDR1 SGHDT and CDR2 YYEEEE. CDR3 length: 15 residues. The DNA for the CDR3 is TGTGCCAGCAGCTCCGGACAGGTTGATGGAAACACCATATATTTT. As protein: CASSSGQVDGNTIYF.

This clonotype was seen only a few times. This may come from a read error, since a much larger clone is one base off. This sequence joins TRBV29-1 and TRBJ2-1; D is unclear. The J call may be in error: the DNA end matches TRBJ2-7 better. Germline CDR1 is SQVTM and CDR2 is ANQGSEA. This CDR3 has 13 residues. CDR3 region: CSVDLPDQHEQYF. In DNA, the CDR3 is TGCAGCGTTGATCTCCCGGATCAGCATGAGCAGTACTTC.

This clonotype has a count of ten or more. The chain has TRBV2 and TRBJ2-1; D may be TRBD1 (5 bases). The germline CDR1 and CDR2 sequences are SNHLY and FYNNEI. The CDR3 runs to 12 residues. Trimming left V 6 bases short and J 9 bases short, with 12 bases between. The CDR3 DNA reads as TGTGCCAGCAGGCGACAGCCCCCTGAGCAGTTCTTC. Its protein is CASRRQPPEQFF. Complete variable domain (other parts from reference TRBV2 and TRBJ2-1): EPEVTQTPSHQVTQMGQEVILRCVPISNHLYFYWYRQILGQKVEFLVSFYNNEISEKSEIFDDQFSVERPDGSNFTLKIRSTKLEDSAMYFCASRRQPPEQFFGPGTRLTVL.

The chain is built from TRBV2 and TRBJ1-4, with D possibly matching TRBD1 (6 bases). From germline, CDR1 is SNHLY and CDR2 FYNNEI. The CDR3 has 15 residues. V lost 7 bases and J 7 bases, leaving 19 bases between the germline ends. The CDR3 coding sequence is TGTGCCAGCAACAGGGTATCATTGGTCGGTGAAAAACTGTTTTTT. It codes for CASNRVSLVGEKLFF. The entire variable domain, with the rest obtained from reference TRBV2 and TRBJ1-4, is as follows: EPEVTQTPSHQVTQMGQEVILRCVPISNHLYFYWYRQILGQKVEFLVSFYNNEISEKSEIFDDQFSVERPDGSNFTLKIRSTKLEDSAMYFCASNRVSLVGEKLFFGSGTQLSVL.

The chain employs TRBV7-9 and TRBJ2-2; TRBD2 agrees at 7 bases. The length of the CDR3 is 17 residues. The V gene end was trimmed by 3 bases and the J gene end by 2 bases; junction bases not matched to a gene: 9. CDR1 is SEHNR and CDR2 is FQNEAQ in the germline V gene (reference sequence). The CDR3 bases are TGTGCCAGCAGCTTCCTCGAGGGGACTAAAAACACCGGGGAGCTGTTTTTT. Translation: CASSFLEGTKNTGELFF.

CDR3 amino acids: CASSFWTGGYNEQFF. The CDR3 DNA follows: TGTGCCAGCAGCTTCTGGACAGGGGGGTACAATGAGCAGTTCTTC. This chain uses TRBV11-2 with TRBJ2-1; 10 nucleotides match TRBD1. V lost 3 bases to trimming and J lost 4 bases; unmatched junction nucleotides: 3. The germline CDR1 and CDR2 sequences are SGHAT and FQNNGV. The CDR3 totals 15 residues.

The chain carries TRBV11-1 and TRBJ2-5; 8 nucleotides agree with TRBD1. This CDR3 has 16 residues. Germline V lookup: CDR1 SGHAT, CDR2 FQDESV (reference sequence). V dropped 0 bases and J dropped 5; count of bases not matched to a gene: 8. CDR3 coding DNA: TGTGCCAGCAGCTTAGCTGGACAGGGAGGAAGGGAGACCCAGTACTTC. Translated: CASSLAGQGGRETQYF. Filled out from reference TRBV11-1 and TRBJ2-5, the complete variable domain reads EAEVAQSPRYKITEKSQAVAFWCDPISGHATLYWYRQILGQGPELLVQFQDESVVDDSQLPKDRFSAERLKGVDSTLKIQPAELGDSAMYLCASSLAGQGGRETQYFGPGTRLLVL.

Many counts were recorded for this clonotype. The chain links TRBV28 to TRBJ2-7; 8 nucleotides match TRBD2. CDR1 MDHEN and CDR2 SYDVKM come from the germline V gene. CDR3 size: 16 residues. Losses at the gene ends were 3 bases for V and 2 bases for J; bases not matched to a gene: 9. The CDR3 loop is CASSFPQAGATYEQYF. As DNA, the CDR3 is TGTGCCAGCAGTTTTCCACAAGCGGGAGCGACCTACGAGCAGTACTTC.

This clonotype was seen many times. The chain uses TRBV2 and TRBJ2-7; TRBD1 aligns across 9 bases. CDR3 length: 14 amino acids. V was pared by 10 bases and J by 1 base, with 8 bases of the junction left unmatched. The germline gives CDR1 SNHLY, CDR2 FYNNEI. The CDR3 is CATAGTGLSYEQYF. The CDR3 region has the DNA TGTGCCACCGCAGGGACAGGGCTTTCCTACGAGCAGTACTTC.

This clonotype was seen many times. The chain links TRBV9 to TRBJ1-5, with D perhaps matching TRBD1 (6 bases). The V end lost 8 bases, the J end lost 3 bases, and 15 bases lay between the germline ends. The CDR3 sequence is 14 residues long. Germline V gene sequence: CDR1 SGDLS, CDR2 YYNGEE. The CDR3 DNA reads as TGTGCCAGTGCCAGGGGATCCCTCAATCAGCCCCAGCATTTT. It is translated as CASARGSLNQPQHF.

This chain uses TRBV3-1 with TRBJ1-3; perhaps TRBD1 as D (6 bases). The CDR3 extends over 17 amino acids. Between the trimmed V and J ends, which lost 2 bases and 0 bases, there was a span of 14 bases. Germline assignment: CDR1 LGHDT and CDR2 YNNKEL (reference sequence). In nucleotides, the CDR3 is TGTGCCAGCAGCCAACCTACAGGGCTGAGCTCTGGAAACACCATATATTTT. Protein product: CASSQPTGLSSGNTIYF.